A single TCR beta chain is shown here with its context. Libraries were prepared by immunoSEQ multiplex PCR; TCRdb keeps only in-frame clonotypes and omits some of them. The profile shows 250,000 or so clones, roughly 90% of them singletons. Looked up from germline, CDR1 is LNHNV and CDR2 is YYDKDF (reference sequence). The CDR3 runs 15 residues. V lost 0 bases and J 8 bases, leaving 11 bases between the germline ends. The data were obtained in a study of blood T cell repertoires in COVID-19. Participants spanned ages about 18 to 100 years and resided in 20 to 30 US areas. Material for sequencing was PBMCs or T cells enriched from blood (not recorded which). The clonotype was recovered from a woman in her twenties or thirties with acute COVID-19. This sequence joins TRBV15 and TRBJ1-6; no clear D gene. As DNA, the CDR3 is TGTGCCACCAGCAGAGAGGAGGGAGAGGATTCACCCCTCCACTTT. Translated, it gives CATSREEGEDSPLHF.